A single sample is the source of the 17 T cell receptor beta chains below, sequenced in a study of human T cells and chemical hapten exposure. Indicated time point: pre-sensitization, week 0. Indicated treatment: therapeutic diphenylcyclopropenone sensitization with weekly scalp DPC. Each CDR3 protein is one row after TCRdb ran MiXCR on the RACE reads. Of approximately 370,000 distinct CDR3 sequences listed, over 5% were seen once; the top ten hold less than 9%. The sequencing here drew on whole blood, taken in connection with sensitization to the hapten diphenylcyclopropenone (DPC). These receptor sequences come from a woman under 30 with alopecia areata. Some clones in this sample may be carry-over from other donors' samples.

This clonotype appeared many times. This chain uses TRBV25-1 with TRBJ1-1, with TRBD1 matching 7 bases. The CDR3 contains 13 residues. V was clipped by 4 bases and J by 11 bases; unmatched bases: 10. In germline, CDR1 is MGHDK, CDR2 SYGVNS. The CDR3 DNA reads as TGTGCCAGCAGTGGGGACAGCAGAAGTATGGCTTTCTTT. Encoded protein: CASSGDSRSMAFF. Full variable domain (rest looked up from reference TRBV25-1 and TRBJ1-1): EADIYQTPRYLVIGTGKKITLECSQTMGHDKMYWYQQDPGMELHLIHYSYGVNSTEKGDLSSESTVSRIRTEHFPLTLESARPSHTSQYLCASSGDSRSMAFFGQGTRLTVV.

This clonotype was counted ten times or more. V and J are TRBV27 and TRBJ1-2; 11 bases fit TRBD1. CDR3 size: 16 residues. Trimming at V came to 4 bases and at J to 3 bases, leaving 7 bases not matched to a gene. The germline V gene encodes CDR1 MNHEY and CDR2 SMNVEV (reference sequence). In DNA form, the CDR3 reads TGTGCCAGCAGTTCCCAACCGGGACAGGGGGACTATGGCTACACCTTC. It encodes CASSSQPGQGDYGYTF.

This clonotype was seen a few times. The chain combines TRBV3-1 with TRBJ2-3; TRBD1 might be the D (6 bases). CDR1 LGHDT and CDR2 YNNKEL come from the germline V gene (reference sequence). Trimming shortened V by 5 bases and J by 5 bases, and 17 bases separated the two germline ends. The CDR3 spans 15 residues. CDR3 nucleotides: TGTGCCAGCAGCTTTACCACCAGGGGTGAAGATACGCAGTATTTT. It is translated as CASSFTTRGEDTQYF.

This clonotype was observed many times. This chain connects TRBV6-5 to TRBJ1-5; D is ambiguous. Germline V gene sequence: CDR1 MNHEY, CDR2 SVGAGI. The V and J ends lost 0 bases and 2 bases respectively, with 8 bases between them. This CDR3 region has 15 residues. This CDR3 is CASSYSGIGNQPQHF. CDR3 in DNA: TGTGCCAGCAGTTACTCGGGGATCGGCAATCAGCCCCAGCATTTT.

This clonotype appeared many times. This chain links TRBV27 with TRBJ2-4; TRBD2 matches at 7 bases. The V gene end was trimmed by 4 bases and the J gene end by 7 bases; junction bases not matched to a gene: 7. The CDR3 runs to 14 residues. Germline V CDR1 and CDR2: MNHEY, SMNVEV (reference sequence). CDR3 in DNA: TGTGCCAGCAGTTCCCCAACTAGCGTGAACATTCAGTACTTC. Protein: CASSSPTSVNIQYF.

At least ten counts were recorded for this clonotype. V usage is TRBV12-3 or TRBV12-4 and J usage is TRBJ2-3, with D perhaps matching TRBD2 (5 bases). V lost 1 base, J lost 7 bases, and 9 bases lay in between. CDR3 length: 13 amino acids. The CDR3 reads CASSLVRGNTQYF. The CDR3 nucleotides read TGTGCCAGCAGTTTAGTACGGGGAAATACGCAGTATTTT.

The chain recombines TRBV4-3 with TRBJ1-6, with unresolved D. Germline CDR1 LGHNA, CDR2 YSLEER. The ends were cut back, 3 bases at V and 6 bases at J, with 12 bases in the middle. This CDR3 is 15 amino acids long. The CDR3: CASSHDYPPNSPLHF. DNA of the CDR3: TGCGCCAGCAGCCATGATTATCCCCCTAATTCACCCCTCCACTTT.

The gene calls are TRBV27 and TRBJ2-7, with TRBD2 identical over 9 bases. With 6 bases clipped from V and 2 bases from J, the junction kept 8 bases outside the gene matches. Germline-derived CDR1 and CDR2 are MNHEY and SMNVEV (reference sequence). The CDR3 runs 15 residues. The CDR3 region is CASRYTRGGAYEQYF. CDR3 in DNA: TGTGCCAGCAGATACACTCGCGGGGGGGCCTACGAGCAGTACTTC.

This clonotype was seen a few times. This sequence joins TRBV6-5 and TRBJ1-6; D gene unclear. This CDR3 has 18 residues. Deletions cut 3 bases from V and 0 bases from J, with 15 bases between. The germline gives CDR1 MNHEY, CDR2 SVGAGI. The CDR3 reads CASSYITALNSYNSPLHF. CDR3 nucleotide sequence: TGTGCCAGCAGTTATATTACAGCCTTGAACTCCTATAATTCACCCCTCCACTTT.

This clonotype has only a few counts. V usage is TRBV5-1 and J usage is TRBJ2-1; D possibly corresponds to TRBD1 (5 bases). Deletions cut 5 bases from V and 5 bases from J, with 8 bases between. This CDR3 comprises 12 residues. Germline V gives CDR1 SGHRS, CDR2 YFSETQ. CDR3 DNA sequence: TGCGCCAGCAGTGAAGGGGACAATGAGCAGTTCTTC. Encoded protein: CASSEGDNEQFF.

This clonotype was seen a handful of times. J is TRBJ2-3 and V is TRBV7-9; D call uncertain. V lost 1 base and J lost 0, with 11 bases in between. The germline CDR1 and CDR2 sequences are SEHNR and FQNEAQ (reference sequence). This CDR3 has 16 residues. DNA for the CDR3: TGTGCCAGCAGCTTAGGATGGACCCGAAGCACAGATACGCAGTATTTT. This sequence encodes CASSLGWTRSTDTQYF.

This clonotype was found a few times. The rearrangement uses TRBV4-3 and TRBJ1-2; possible D gene TRBD1, 5 bases. Deletions cut 2 bases from V and 7 bases from J, with 14 bases between. From germline, CDR1 is LGHNA and CDR2 YSLEER. The CDR3 spans 14 residues. CDR3 residues: CASSQRDGFSGYTF. CDR3 bases: TGCGCCAGCAGCCAACGGGACGGGTTCTCTGGCTACACCTTC.

The rearrangement links TRBV6-6 to TRBJ1-3; TRBD1 might be the D (6 bases). CDR1 is MNHNY and CDR2 is SVGAGI in the germline V gene (reference sequence). Trimming stripped 4 bases from V and 2 bases from J, with 12 bases between. The CDR3 is 15 amino acids. The CDR3 sequence: CASSSLQGPGNTIYF. DNA of the CDR3: TGTGCCAGCAGTTCGCTCCAGGGGCCTGGAAACACCATATATTTT.

This clonotype has just a few counts. The chain links TRBV6-5 to TRBJ1-4, with 7 bases identical to TRBD1. The CDR3 runs 15 residues. Germline CDR1 and CDR2: MNHEY and SVGAGI. The J segment lost 8 bases and the V segment lost 6 bases, leaving 12 bases of the junction unmatched. CDR3 sequence (DNA): TGTGCCAGCAGCCGTCGACAGGGAATCGGCGAAAAACTGTTTTTT. Its translation is CASSRRQGIGEKLFF.

This clonotype has more than one count but fewer than ten. CDR3 sequence reads: CASSLLGLLSYEQYF. Written as DNA, the CDR3 is TGTGCCAGCAGTTTATTAGGTTTACTGTCCTACGAGCAGTACTTC. The V call is TRBV28, the J call TRBJ2-7, with D hard to call. The V gene lost 1 base and the J gene lost 1 base, with 11 bases spanning the gap. Germline CDR1 is MDHEN and CDR2 is SYDVKM. The CDR3 extends over 15 amino acids.

This clonotype was recorded many times. The chain recombines TRBV3-1 with TRBJ2-1, with 8 bases matching TRBD2. The germline CDR1 and CDR2 sequences are LGHDT and YNNKEL (reference sequence). CDR3 length: 13 residues. In DNA, the CDR3 is TGTTCCTCGGGGGGGCCAAACGTCCATGAGCAGTTCTTC. Protein product: CSSGGPNVHEQFF.

This clonotype was counted between two and nine times. The gene calls are TRBV19 and TRBJ1-1, with D unresolved. The V gene's germline CDR1 is LNHDA and CDR2 SQIVND (reference sequence). The V end lost 10 bases, the J end lost 1 base, and 13 bases lay between the germline ends. The CDR3 is made up of 13 amino acids. The CDR3 sequence is CATKAASNTEAFF. The CDR3 DNA is TGTGCCACTAAGGCAGCTTCGAACACTGAAGCTTTCTTT.